A selection of T cell receptor beta chains follows, all from one sample in a study of blood T cell repertoires in COVID-19. The protocol was immunoSEQ multiplex PCR, while the TCRdb copy is restricted to in-frame clones and leaves out a portion. The data contain roughly 140,000 clones, 80% to 90% of them singletons. Sequenced: peripheral blood. The receptor set was obtained from a human donor in a cohort sampled during active COVID-19. The CDR3 runs from the conserved cysteine through the conserved F or W. The D gene is left open where the match is weak. The size of a clone is reported for some rows only, either as once, few or many, or as a class for expanded clones.

cdr3_nt cdr3_aa cdr3_length j_call clone_size v_call d_call
TGTGCCAGCAGTGAAGAGGCAGGGATAGCCAAAAACATTCAGTACTTC CASSEEAGIAKNIQYF 16 TRBJ2-4 NA TRBV2 NA
TGTGCCAGCAGTAGGGGACAGAGTTCCAACTATGGCTACACCTTC CASSRGQSSNYGYTF 15 TRBJ1-2 few TRBV9 TRBD1
TGTGCCAGCAGCTCCGACAATCTCTACGAGCAGTACTTC CASSSDNLYEQYF 13 TRBJ2-7 NA TRBV7-2 NA
TGTGCCAGCGCTAAATTAAAGAACTATGGCTACACCTTC CASAKLKNYGYTF 13 TRBJ1-2 NA TRBV28 NA
TGTGCCAGCAGTTACCATACTAGCTCCGGGAACACCGGGGAGCTGTTTTTT CASSYHTSSGNTGELFF 17 TRBJ2-2 many TRBV6-2/TRBV6-3 NA
TGTGCCAGCAGCCAAATTTTCCTCGGGGGGAGCTACACCTTC CASSQIFLGGSYTF 14 TRBJ1-2 NA TRBV11-2 NA
TGTGCCACCAGCAGAATTCCAGACAGGGATAGCAATCAGCCCCAGCATTTT CATSRIPDRDSNQPQHF 17 TRBJ1-5 NA TRBV15 TRBD1
TGTGCCAGCAGCTTGGGCGGTAGCGGGGGGGTTGAGACCCAGTACTTC CASSLGGSGGVETQYF 16 TRBJ2-5 once TRBV5-4 TRBD2
TGTGCCAGCAGTTTAGTCCGGGCGGGGACCGGGGAGCTGTTTTTT CASSLVRAGTGELFF 15 TRBJ2-2 NA TRBV28 NA
TGTGCCAGCAGCCGGTCCGGGACAGGGGGGGATGAGCAGTTCTTC CASSRSGTGGDEQFF 15 TRBJ2-1 NA TRBV5-4 TRBD1
TGTGCCAGCAGCCCGGAGCCGAACAATAATTCACCCCTCCACTTT CASSPEPNNNSPLHF 15 TRBJ1-6 NA TRBV7-2 NA
TGCGCCAGCAGCCGGGACATCGGGACCCAGTACTTC CASSRDIGTQYF 12 TRBJ2-5 NA TRBV5-1 NA
TGTGCCAGCAGCTTGGAGGCGGGAGGTAACTATGGCTACACCTTC CASSLEAGGNYGYTF 15 TRBJ1-2 NA TRBV5-8 NA
TGTGCCAGTAGTATCTCAGGGACAGCCAACTACGAGCAGTACTTC CASSISGTANYEQYF 15 TRBJ2-7 NA TRBV19 TRBD1
TGTGCCAGCAGCGCCTGGGGGGGCACTGAAGCTTTCTTT CASSAWGGTEAFF 13 TRBJ1-1 NA TRBV7-2 NA
TGTGCCAGCAGCAAATCTGAACAGGTAATAGCCTACGAGCAGTACTTC CASSKSEQVIAYEQYF 16 TRBJ2-7 NA TRBV21-1 NA
TGTGCCAGCAGCTTAGCGTTCGGGTCTGGAAACACCATATATTTT CASSLAFGSGNTIYF 15 TRBJ1-3 NA TRBV7-7 NA
TGTGCCTGGAACCGAGAGGAAAAACTGTTTTTT CAWNREEKLFF 11 TRBJ1-4 NA TRBV30 NA
TGTGCCAGCTCACTCGAGAACACAAGGGGCGCCCCTAACTATGGCTACACCTTC CASSLENTRGAPNYGYTF 18 TRBJ1-2 NA TRBV18 NA
TGTGCCAGCAGCATCACTAAGGGGGCTGAAGCTTTCTTT CASSITKGAEAFF 13 TRBJ1-1 NA TRBV5-4 NA
TGTGCCAGCAGCGGCGGAGAGGCCTACCGCTATGGCTACACCTTC CASSGGEAYRYGYTF 15 TRBJ1-2 NA TRBV9 NA
TGTGCCAGTAGCTGGACAGGGCAGCGGGAGACCCAGTACTTC CASSWTGQRETQYF 14 TRBJ2-5 NA TRBV19 TRBD1
TGTGCCAGCAGCTCCCTAGCTGCTACAGATACGCAGTATTTT CASSSLAATDTQYF 14 TRBJ2-3 NA TRBV7-9 NA
TGTGCCAGCAAAGGCGGCCAGGGGTTCGAGCAGTACTTC CASKGGQGFEQYF 13 TRBJ2-7 NA TRBV27 NA
TGTGCCATCAGTTGGGGCCTCGACGGGAATTCACCCCTCCACTTT CAISWGLDGNSPLHF 15 TRBJ1-6 NA TRBV10-3 NA
TGTGCCACCAGTGATTTGATGGGACAGGGAACAGATACGCAGTATTTT CATSDLMGQGTDTQYF 16 TRBJ2-3 NA TRBV24-1 TRBD1
TGCGCCAGCAGCCACCCCCTAGGGGGCCTCACCCTCTACGAGCAGTACTTC CASSHPLGGLTLYEQYF 17 TRBJ2-7 NA TRBV4-3 TRBD1
TGTGCCAGCAGTGAATGGGCCGGCAATGAGCAGTTCTTC CASSEWAGNEQFF 13 TRBJ2-1 NA TRBV2 NA
TGTGCCAGTACCTTGACAGGGACCACCTACGAGCAGTACTTC CASTLTGTTYEQYF 14 TRBJ2-7 once TRBV19 TRBD1
TGTGCCAGCACCCGGACAGGTTCGGGGTGGGATGGCTACACCTTC CASTRTGSGWDGYTF 15 TRBJ1-2 NA TRBV2 TRBD1
TGCGCCAGCAGCCAAGAGAACCGAGGGGGCTACACCTTC CASSQENRGGYTF 13 TRBJ1-2 NA TRBV4-3 NA
TGCAGCGTTCTAACTAGCGGGGGTTCAGATACGCAGTATTTT CSVLTSGGSDTQYF 14 TRBJ2-3 NA TRBV29-1 TRBD2
TGTGCCAGCACCGAGGGTTTCAGGGGCCTCTATGGCTACACCTTC CASTEGFRGLYGYTF 15 TRBJ1-2 NA TRBV6-5 NA
TGTGCCAGTACCCCACGGGGGACAGGGTATACTAACTATGGCTACACCTTC CASTPRGTGYTNYGYTF 17 TRBJ1-2 NA TRBV19 TRBD1
TGTGCCTGGAGTGTGCGGACTAGCGGCACAGATACGCAGTATTTT CAWSVRTSGTDTQYF 15 TRBJ2-3 NA TRBV30 TRBD2
TGTGCCATCAGTGACAGGGGGATCGATGGCTACACCTTC CAISDRGIDGYTF 13 TRBJ1-2 few TRBV10-3 TRBD1
TGTGCCAGCAGCTTAGAAATCGGTCATGGCTACACCTTC CASSLEIGHGYTF 13 TRBJ1-2 NA TRBV11-3 NA
TGTGCCAGCAGCTCTTTAGCGGGGCGGAAGCAAGAGACCCAGTACTTC CASSSLAGRKQETQYF 16 TRBJ2-5 NA TRBV7-9 TRBD2
TGTGCCAGCAGCCATAGAAGGGCCGGGACAGGGCTTTTTCCAGATAATGAAAAACTGTTTTTT CASSHRRAGTGLFPDNEKLFF 21 TRBJ1-4 NA TRBV7-7 TRBD1
TGTGCCAGCAGTCCCGGCGGGGGGGCGAGGTCGGCTTTCTTT CASSPGGGARSAFF 14 TRBJ1-1 once TRBV6-5 NA
TGTGCCAGCAGTTTAGGGGCAGGAAACTATGGCTACACCTTC CASSLGAGNYGYTF 14 TRBJ1-2 NA TRBV28 NA
TGCGCCAGCAGCCCCGGGACAGGGGGTCTCGGGGAGCTGTTTTTT CASSPGTGGLGELFF 15 TRBJ2-2 NA TRBV5-1 TRBD1
TGTGCCAGCAGCCTCAAGAAAAGACACGGCTACACCTTC CASSLKKRHGYTF 13 TRBJ1-2 once TRBV12-3/TRBV12-4 NA
TGTGCCAGCAGCTTAGAACAGGGGCACGAGCAGTACTTC CASSLEQGHEQYF 13 TRBJ2-7 NA TRBV7-8 TRBD1
TGTGCCAGCAGCCAGCAGGGGATCGGGTCCTACAATGAGCAGTTCTTC CASSQQGIGSYNEQFF 16 TRBJ2-1 NA TRBV7-2 NA
TGTGCCAGCGCCCCAGGATTATTTGGGAATGAGCAGTTCTTC CASAPGLFGNEQFF 14 TRBJ2-1 NA TRBV18 NA
TGTGCCAGCTCTGGGACAGGGTCAGGCTATGGCTACACCTTC CASSGTGSGYGYTF 14 TRBJ1-2 NA TRBV18 TRBD1
TGTGCCAGCAGTCCCGGTCCTTACGAGCAGTACTTC CASSPGPYEQYF 12 TRBJ2-7 NA TRBV7-6 NA
TGTGCCAGCAGTCGGACAGGCGGCTTAGCCAAAAACATTCAGTACTTC CASSRTGGLAKNIQYF 16 TRBJ2-4 NA TRBV27 TRBD1
TGTGCCTGGAGTTTGTGGGGCGAGGCTAATGAAAAACTGTTTTTT CAWSLWGEANEKLFF 15 TRBJ1-4 NA TRBV30 NA